Listed here are 27 T cell receptor beta chains from one sample, sequenced in a study of a mutant IDH1 vaccine in newly diagnosed glioma. Profiled with immunoSEQ multiplex PCR; TCRdb holds only in-frame clones, not every one. The table records some 29,000 clones, roughly 82% of them present only once. Noted time point: week 35, safety follow-up. It was 300 ug of mutant IDH1 20-mer peptide that made up each vaccine dose, given with topical imiquimod. No antigen has been identified for these receptors. Sequences were derived from PBMCs, sampled from a glioma patient whose treatment included an IDH1 peptide vaccine. Receptor source: a middle-aged man with glioma.

This sequence joins TRBV29-1 and TRBJ1-2; 8 nucleotides match TRBD1. Germline CDR1 reads SQVTM; CDR2 reads ANQGSEA. The CDR3 has 12 residues. The V gene end was trimmed by 7 bases and the J gene end by 8 bases; junction bases not matched to a gene: 9. CDR3 residues: CSAGQGDFGYTF. The CDR3 nucleotides read TGCAGCGCAGGACAGGGAGACTTCGGCTACACCTTC.

The rearrangement links TRBV14 to TRBJ2-3; D might be TRBD2 (7 bases). The V end was cut by 2 bases, the J end by 0 bases, with 15 bases between. The CDR3 has 17 amino acids. Germline CDR1 and CDR2: SGHDN and FVKESK. CDR3 in amino acids: CASSQRGGNPSTDTQYF. For the CDR3, the DNA is TGTGCCAGCAGCCAAAGGGGGGGGAACCCTAGCACAGATACGCAGTATTTT.

This clone appeared a few times. V and J are TRBV7-9 and TRBJ1-1; a possible D gene is TRBD1 (6 bases). The CDR3 has 13 residues. Trimming pared 5 bases from V and 4 bases from J, leaving 11 bases between. Per germline, CDR1 SEHNR and CDR2 FQNEAQ (reference sequence). CDR3 nucleotides: TGTGCCAGCAGCGCGGACAGCGGCACTGAAGCTTTCTTT. This sequence encodes CASSADSGTEAFF.

Written as DNA, the CDR3 is TGTGCCAGCAGCTTAGATTTCGGGGTATGGGACACCGGGGAGCTGTTTTTT. Translating it yields CASSLDFGVWDTGELFF. The chain uses TRBV11-3 and TRBJ2-2; weak D call: TRBD2 (5 bases). This CDR3 spans 17 amino acids. Trimming removed 0 bases at V and 3 bases at J, with 14 bases between. The germline V gene encodes CDR1 SGHNT and CDR2 YENEEA.

The rearrangement joins TRBV7-9 to TRBJ2-1; TRBD2 matches 9 bases. The germline V gene encodes CDR1 SEHNR and CDR2 FQNEAQ (reference sequence). V lost 0 bases to trimming and J lost 9 bases; unmatched junction nucleotides: 0. The CDR3 sequence is 13 residues long. As DNA, the CDR3 is TGTGCCAGCAGCTTAGCTAGCGGGAGTGAGCAGTTCTTC. Protein: CASSLASGSEQFF. Combining the CDR3 with reference TRBV7-9 and TRBJ2-1 gives the whole variable domain DTGVSQNPRHKITKRGQNVTFRCDPISEHNRLYWYRQTLGQGPEFLTYFQNEAQLEKSRLLSDRFSAERPKGSFSTLEIQRTEQGDSAMYLCASSLASGSEQFFGPGTRLTVL.

This clone was seen a few times. One end of the junction varies from germline; a read error may be responsible. The chain has TRBV30 and TRBJ1-2; TRBD1 might be the D (5 bases). CDR3 length: 11 amino acids. CDR1 is GTSNPN, CDR2 SVGIG, per germline (reference sequence). CDR3: CAWSEAGRPFF. The DNA of the CDR3 is TGTGCCTGGTCGGAAGCGGGACGCCCCTTTTTC.

In DNA, the CDR3 is TGTGCCAGCAGCGTATTGAGACAAGAGACCCAGTACTTC. It codes for CASSVLRQETQYF. This rearrangement joins TRBV5-6 to TRBJ2-5; no clear D gene. This CDR3 is 13 amino acids long. Germline V gives CDR1 SGHDT, CDR2 YYEEEE. V was pared by 4 bases and J by 2 bases, with 9 bases between.

V gene TRBV10-2 combines with J gene TRBJ2-5; 9 nucleotides agree with TRBD1. The junction had 8 bases not matched to a gene; V was cut back by 7 bases and J by 8 bases. The germline V gene encodes CDR1 WSHSY and CDR2 SAAADI. The CDR3 spans 13 residues. CDR3 sequence reads: CASKGQGQQTQYF. The CDR3 bases are TGCGCCAGCAAGGGACAGGGTCAACAAACCCAGTACTTC.

The chain employs TRBV29-1 and TRBJ1-2, with D unclear. CDR1 and CDR2 from the germline V gene are SQVTM and ANQGSEA. CDR3 length: 12 residues. Deletions cut 5 bases from V and 5 bases from J, with 12 bases between. CDR3 loop: CSVLTAEYGYTF. In DNA, the CDR3 is TGCAGCGTTTTAACGGCGGAGTATGGCTACACCTTC.

The chain recombines TRBV5-6 with TRBJ1-1; TRBD1 is a possible D gene (5 bases). CDR1 is SGHDT and CDR2 is YYEEEE in the germline V gene. The CDR3 covers 14 residues. Trimming shortened V by 5 bases and J by 0 bases, and 11 bases separated the two germline ends. The CDR3 region has the DNA TGTGCCAGCAGGGGGGGTGACTTGAACACTGAAGCTTTCTTT. Translation: CASRGGDLNTEAFF.

CDR3 DNA sequence: TGCGCCAGCAGCCTCGACAGGGGGAGGGCTGAAGCTTTCTTT. The encoded protein is CASSLDRGRAEAFF. This sequence joins TRBV4-3 and TRBJ1-1, with 9 bases that match TRBD1. Germline assignment: CDR1 LGHNA and CDR2 YSLEER. The J segment lost 6 bases and the V segment lost 4 bases, leaving 6 bases of the junction unmatched. This CDR3 has 14 amino acids.

The chain carries TRBV7-2 and TRBJ2-7; D tentatively fits TRBD1 or TRBD2 (5 bases each). Trimming pared 3 bases from V and 5 bases from J, leaving 17 bases between. CDR1 and CDR2 (germline): SGHTA, FQGNSA. The length of the CDR3 is 15 residues. DNA for the CDR3: TGTGCCAGCAGCTTTGTCCGGGACCCACCCCACGAGCAGTACTTC. It encodes CASSFVRDPPHEQYF.

The rearrangement uses TRBV7-2 and TRBJ2-7; 7 bases line up with TRBD1. Germline CDR1 and CDR2: SGHTA and FQGNSA. Trimming cost V 5 bases and J 3 bases; bases outside gene matches: 10. The CDR3 loop spans 15 amino acids. CDR3 sequence reads: CASSQDRLKIYEQYF. CDR3 DNA sequence: TGTGCCAGCAGCCAGGACAGGTTAAAAATCTACGAGCAGTACTTC.

The chain carries TRBV10-3 and TRBJ2-1; possible D gene TRBD2, 5 bases. Trimming took off 0 bases at V and 3 bases at J, with 9 bases between the two ends. CDR3 length equals 15 residues. The germline gives CDR1 ENHRY, CDR2 SYGVKD. As DNA, the CDR3 is TGTGCCATCAGTGAGTCGACAACTAGCTACAATGAGCAGTTCTTC. This encodes CAISESTTSYNEQFF.

In DNA, the CDR3 is TGTGCCAGCAGTGACCATGGGGGGACTACTGAAGCTTTCTTT. This encodes CASSDHGGTTEAFF. The chain links TRBV25-1 to TRBJ1-1; D is possibly TRBD1 (5 bases). Germline V lookup: CDR1 MGHDK, CDR2 SYGVNS. V was pared by 3 bases and J by 5 bases, with 13 bases between. The CDR3 length is 14 residues.

The genes are TRBV6-5 and TRBJ1-4; TRBD1 aligns across 7 bases. The trim removed 6 bases at V and 8 bases at J, leaving 6 bases unmatched. The CDR3 contains 13 residues. CDR1 and CDR2 from the germline V gene are MNHEY and SVGAGI. The CDR3, as DNA: TGTGCCAGCAGCAAGGGGGCAAGGGAAAAACTGTTTTTT. It specifies CASSKGAREKLFF.

As to this clone: This could be a read error, since a much larger clone is one nucleotide away. This rearrangement joins TRBV6-1 to TRBJ1-4; the D gene is possibly TRBD1 (5 bases). Germline CDR1 is MNHNS and CDR2 is SASEGT. V gave up 4 bases and J gave up 10 bases, with 19 bases separating them. The CDR3 runs 15 residues. DNA for the CDR3: TGTGCCAGCAGTGTCCGGGACGACCCGGAGCGAAAACTGTTTTTT. It codes for CASSVRDDPERKLFF.

The V gene is TRBV5-1, the J gene TRBJ1-2; TRBD1 agrees at 9 bases. CDR3 length: 15 amino acids. Trimming at V came to 4 bases and at J to 8 bases, leaving 12 bases not matched to a gene. The germline gives CDR1 SGHRS, CDR2 YFSETQ. The CDR3 nucleotides are TGCGCCAGCAGCGCCCGCCCCACAGGGGGCGAGGGCTACACCTTC. Translation gives CASSARPTGGEGYTF.

The gene calls are TRBV6-5 and TRBJ2-7, with D possibly TRBD1 on 5 matching bases. The germline gives CDR1 MNHEY, CDR2 SVGAGI. The CDR3 consists of 16 residues. V lost 0 bases, J lost 0 bases, and 12 bases lay in between. CDR3 residues: CASSYSRQLSSYEQYF. The CDR3 DNA reads as TGTGCCAGCAGTTACTCCCGACAGCTGAGCTCCTACGAGCAGTACTTC.

The J gene is TRBJ1-1, the V gene TRBV7-3; a possible D gene is TRBD1 (6 bases). V was trimmed by 4 bases and J by 3 bases, leaving 9 bases between them. The CDR3 is made up of 13 amino acids. CDR1 and CDR2 from the germline V gene are SGHTA and FQGTGA. Written as DNA, the CDR3 is TGTGCCAGCAGCTCTCGGACAGACACTGAAGCTTTCTTT. Its protein product is CASSSRTDTEAFF.

DNA of the CDR3: TGTGCCAGCAGCGAAGGGACAGTAAATAATTCACCCCTCCACTTT. It yields the protein CASSEGTVNNSPLHF. This chain uses TRBV9 with TRBJ1-6, with TRBD1 matching over 7 bases. The length of the CDR3 is 15 residues. The ends lost 3 bases at V and 5 bases at J; junction bases unmatched: 5. Germline lookup yields CDR1 SGDLS and CDR2 YYNGEE.

This chain joins TRBV7-2 and TRBJ2-1, with D tentatively TRBD1 (6 bases). Germline assignment: CDR1 SGHTA and CDR2 FQGNSA. V dropped 1 base and J dropped 10 bases, with 11 bases sitting between them. The CDR3 totals 13 residues. CDR3 sequence: CASSLGWGPEQFF. The CDR3 region has the DNA TGTGCCAGCAGCTTAGGCTGGGGGCCCGAGCAGTTCTTC. Combining the CDR3 with reference TRBV7-2 and TRBJ2-1 gives the whole variable domain GAGVSQSPSNKVTEKGKDVELRCDPISGHTALYWYRQSLGQGLEFLIYFQGNSAPDKSGLPSDRFSAERTGGSVSTLTIQRTQQEDSAVYLCASSLGWGPEQFFGPGTRLTVL.

The genes are TRBV7-3 and TRBJ2-5; no reliable D call. Germline CDR1 reads SGHTA; CDR2 reads FQGTGA. The CDR3 length is 12 residues. Trimming removed 2 bases at V and 4 bases at J, with 5 bases between. The CDR3 sequence is CASSLDRETQYF. The DNA of the CDR3 is TGTGCCAGCAGCTTAGATAGAGAGACCCAGTACTTC. Combining the CDR3 with reference TRBV7-3 and TRBJ2-5 gives the whole variable domain GAGVSQTPSNKVTEKGKYVELRCDPISGHTALYWYRQSLGQGPEFLIYFQGTGAADDSGLPNDRFFAVRPEGSVSTLKIQRTERGDSAVYLCASSLDRETQYFGPGTRLLVL.

This chain connects TRBV13 to TRBJ1-3; D unclear. V was pared by 0 bases and J by 2 bases, with 5 bases between. CDR1 and CDR2 from the germline V gene are PRHDT and FYEKMQ (reference sequence). The CDR3 sequence is 14 residues long. The CDR3 sequence: CASSLGETGNTIYF. The CDR3 nucleotides are TGTGCCAGCAGCTTAGGGGAAACTGGAAACACCATATATTTT.

The chain combines TRBV6-5 with TRBJ2-3, with 8 bases lining up with TRBD2. The CDR3 consists of 16 residues. V gave up 0 bases and J gave up 4 bases; unmatched junction bases: 6. Germline V gene sequence: CDR1 MNHEY, CDR2 SVGAGI. CDR3 protein: CASSYSMGLGPDTQYF. As DNA, the CDR3 is TGTGCCAGCAGTTACTCAATGGGACTAGGCCCAGATACGCAGTATTTT.

The chain is built from TRBV10-3 and TRBJ2-3; D gene uncertain. The V gene's germline CDR1 is ENHRY and CDR2 SYGVKD. Trimming stripped 2 bases from V and 1 base from J, with 7 bases between. The CDR3 loop spans 14 amino acids. The CDR3 spells CAISERARTDTQYF. Here the CDR3 DNA reads TGTGCCATCAGTGAGAGGGCTCGCACAGATACGCAGTATTTT.

V gene TRBV5-5 combines with J gene TRBJ1-1; 9 bases align to TRBD1. The germline V gene has CDR1 SGHKS and CDR2 YYEKEE (reference sequence). This CDR3 is built from 14 residues. V was clipped by 4 bases and J by 4 bases; unmatched bases: 5. The CDR3 region is CASSRLQGATEAFF. The CDR3, as DNA: TGTGCCAGCAGCAGGTTACAGGGGGCCACTGAAGCTTTCTTT.